This TCR beta chain was identified during a study of blood T cells in healthy people across ages. Study observations and caveats: Diversity estimates from one million T cells were considered underestimates. Fewer expanded clones and more diversity marked long-lived versus aged donors.

Donors were healthy Caucasian individuals from Russia aged about 6 to 100. There were at least 6 micrograms of total RNA extracted from every sample. This CDR3 spans 13 amino acids. Germline V gene data show CDR1 as DFQATT and CDR2 as SNEGSKA (reference sequence). V lost 6 bases to trimming and J lost 5 bases, with 14 bases between them. In the case of this clonotype: Its specificity is unknown.

With a J-beta primer mix and a sample-barcoded 5' primer, a second PCR ran 7 to 11 cycles. From the 5' RACE reads, TCRdb called clonotypes with MiXCR, one entry per CDR3 protein. Of approximately 800,000 distinct CDR3 sequences listed, approximately 53% were seen once; the top ten hold approximately 40%. The sample consisted of blood. The receptor was derived from a man older than 75 in good health. The chain couples TRBV20-1 to TRBJ2-4; D ambiguous. Written as DNA, the CDR3 is TGCAGTGCCCTGAGGACGGCGGAAAACATTCAGTACTTC. Its protein is CSALRTAENIQYF.